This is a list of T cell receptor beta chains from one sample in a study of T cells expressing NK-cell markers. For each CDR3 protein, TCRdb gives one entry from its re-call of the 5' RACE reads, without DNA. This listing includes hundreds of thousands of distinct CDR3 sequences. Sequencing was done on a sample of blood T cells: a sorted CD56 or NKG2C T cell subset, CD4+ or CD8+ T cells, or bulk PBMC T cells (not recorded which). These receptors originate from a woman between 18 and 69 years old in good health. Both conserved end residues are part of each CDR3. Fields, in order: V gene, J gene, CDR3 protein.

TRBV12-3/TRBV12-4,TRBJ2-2,CASSRGGGTGELFF
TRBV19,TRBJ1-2,CASSIGWGYTF
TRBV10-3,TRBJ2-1,CAISVVAEYNEQFF
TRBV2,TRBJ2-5,CASRDGQYQETQYF
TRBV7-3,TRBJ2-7,CASSFATLGEQYF
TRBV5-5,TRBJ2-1,CASSSGQGAIDEQFF
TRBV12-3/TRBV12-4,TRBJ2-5,CASSWGGGFETQYF
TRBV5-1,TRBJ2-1,CASSKSHNEQFF
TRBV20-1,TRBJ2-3,CSATRLVTADTQYF
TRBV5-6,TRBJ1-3,CASSFKGGTGNTIYF
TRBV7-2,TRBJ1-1,CASSLNVLGTEAFF
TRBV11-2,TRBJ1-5,CASSKDRHSNQPQHF
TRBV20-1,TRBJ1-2,CSAMRGMGGGGYTF
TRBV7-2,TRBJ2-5,CASSELRGGRETQYF
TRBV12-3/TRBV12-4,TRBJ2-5,CASSLANRRPGVETQYF
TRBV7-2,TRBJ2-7,CASSPGLPSSYEQYF
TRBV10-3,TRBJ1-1,CAISGDRGRGEAFF
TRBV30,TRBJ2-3,CACKSGADTQYF
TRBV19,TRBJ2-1,CASRVVRPHEQFF
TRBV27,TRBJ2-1,CASSSPKPLDRLFYNEQFF
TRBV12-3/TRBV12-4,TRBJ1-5,CASSPLSEEGPQHF
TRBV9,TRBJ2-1,CASSVVAGLSYNEQFF
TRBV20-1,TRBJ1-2,CSALQGYYGYTF
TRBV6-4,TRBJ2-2,CASSDFYNTGELFF
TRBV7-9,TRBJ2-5,CASSRGPTQETQYF
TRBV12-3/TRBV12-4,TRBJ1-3,CASRSRGNTGNTIYF
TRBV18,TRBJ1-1,CASSPRTGRTEAFF
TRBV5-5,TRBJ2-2,CASSYGTSVNTGELFF
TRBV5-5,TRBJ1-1,CASSIRTGGTTEAFF
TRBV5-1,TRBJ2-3,CASRANAGLADTQYF
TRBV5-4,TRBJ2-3,CASSLDPGMRNTQYF
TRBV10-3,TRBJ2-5,CATGRTEETQYF
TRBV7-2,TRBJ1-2,CASSSRGGSYTF
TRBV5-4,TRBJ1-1,CASSLDINTEAFF
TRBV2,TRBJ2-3,CASSHPDTQYF
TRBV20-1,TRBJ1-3,CSAADNSGNTIYF
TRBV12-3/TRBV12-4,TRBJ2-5,CASSAFGERNAETQYF
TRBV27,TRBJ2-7,CASTPWGAGGSGEQYF
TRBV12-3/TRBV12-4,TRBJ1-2,CASSTGTGIGYTF
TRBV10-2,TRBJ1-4,CASRIGGTANEKLFF
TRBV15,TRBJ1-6,CATSPGSSPLHF
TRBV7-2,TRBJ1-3,CASSRQGGNTIYF
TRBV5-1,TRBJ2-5,CASSLGPNQETQYF
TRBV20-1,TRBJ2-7,CSAIYQREYEQYF
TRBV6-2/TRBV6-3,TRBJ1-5,CASSYLGFGQPQHF
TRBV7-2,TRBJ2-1,CASRPSNSYNEQFF
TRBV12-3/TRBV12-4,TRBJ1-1,CANSIRGNTEAFF
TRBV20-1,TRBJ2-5,CSAPPPSRETQYF
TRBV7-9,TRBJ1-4,CASSTPMTANEKLFF
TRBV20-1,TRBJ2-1,CSANEHPEQFF
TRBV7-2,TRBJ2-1,CASSLDRGRVRNEQFF
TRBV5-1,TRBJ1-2,CASSPGQDGAGYTF
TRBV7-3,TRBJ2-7,CASSRSGTTDEQYF
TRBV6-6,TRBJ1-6,CASSYINTPLHF
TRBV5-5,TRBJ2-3,CASNPPGEVTDTQYF